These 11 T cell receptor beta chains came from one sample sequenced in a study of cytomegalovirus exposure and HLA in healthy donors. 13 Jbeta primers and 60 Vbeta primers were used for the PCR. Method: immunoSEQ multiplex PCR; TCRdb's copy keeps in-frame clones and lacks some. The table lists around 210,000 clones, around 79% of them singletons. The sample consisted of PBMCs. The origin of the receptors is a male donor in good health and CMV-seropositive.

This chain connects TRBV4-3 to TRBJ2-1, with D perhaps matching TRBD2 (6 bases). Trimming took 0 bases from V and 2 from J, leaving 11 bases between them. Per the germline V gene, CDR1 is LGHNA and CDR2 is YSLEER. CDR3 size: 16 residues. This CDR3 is CASSQDVGRPYNEQFF. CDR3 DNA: TGCGCCAGCAGCCAAGATGTAGGGAGGCCCTACAATGAGCAGTTCTTC.

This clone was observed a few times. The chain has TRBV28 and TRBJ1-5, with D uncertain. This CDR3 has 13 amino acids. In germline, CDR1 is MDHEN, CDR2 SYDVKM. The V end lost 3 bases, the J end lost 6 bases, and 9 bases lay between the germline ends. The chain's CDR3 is CASSFAGSQPQHF. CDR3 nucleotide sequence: TGTGCCAGCAGTTTTGCCGGTAGTCAGCCCCAGCATTTT.

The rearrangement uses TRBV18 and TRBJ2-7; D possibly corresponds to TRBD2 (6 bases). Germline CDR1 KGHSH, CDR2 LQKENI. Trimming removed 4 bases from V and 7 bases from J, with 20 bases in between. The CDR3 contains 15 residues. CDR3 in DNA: TGTGCCAGCTCACTCCGGGACTTCACCGCCGGGGAGCAGTACTTC. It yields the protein CASSLRDFTAGEQYF.

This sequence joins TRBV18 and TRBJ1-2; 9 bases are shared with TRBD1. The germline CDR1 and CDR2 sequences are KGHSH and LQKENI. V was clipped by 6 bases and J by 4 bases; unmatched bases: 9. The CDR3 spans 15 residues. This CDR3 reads CASSSGGTGPYGYTF. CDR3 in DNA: TGTGCCAGCTCGTCTGGCGGGACAGGGCCCTATGGCTACACCTTC.

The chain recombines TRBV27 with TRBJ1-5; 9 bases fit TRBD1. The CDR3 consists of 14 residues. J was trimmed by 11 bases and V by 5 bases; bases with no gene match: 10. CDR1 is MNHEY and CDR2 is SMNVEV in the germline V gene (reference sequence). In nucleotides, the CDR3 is TGTGCCAGCAGTACACAGGGGGCGCGAGAAACCCAGCATTTT. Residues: CASSTQGARETQHF.

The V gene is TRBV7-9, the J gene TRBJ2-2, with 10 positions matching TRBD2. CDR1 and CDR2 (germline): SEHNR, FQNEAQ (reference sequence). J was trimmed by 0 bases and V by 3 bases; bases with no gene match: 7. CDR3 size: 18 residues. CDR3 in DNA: TGTGCCAGCAGCTTCCCTTCTAGCGGGGGCCCGAACACCGGGGAGCTGTTTTTT. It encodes CASSFPSSGGPNTGELFF.

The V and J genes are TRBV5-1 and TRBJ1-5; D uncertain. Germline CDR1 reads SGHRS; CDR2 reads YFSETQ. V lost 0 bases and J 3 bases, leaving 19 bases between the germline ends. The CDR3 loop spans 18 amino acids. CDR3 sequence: CASSLAKGGGIYNQPQHF. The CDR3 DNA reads TGCGCCAGCAGCTTGGCCAAGGGTGGAGGAATTTACAATCAGCCCCAGCATTTT.

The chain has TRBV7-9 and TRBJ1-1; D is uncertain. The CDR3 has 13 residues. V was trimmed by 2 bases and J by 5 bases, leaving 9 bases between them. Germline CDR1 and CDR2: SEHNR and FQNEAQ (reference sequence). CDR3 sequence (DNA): TGTGCCAGCAGCTTATTTCCGGGTACTGAAGCTTTCTTT. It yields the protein CASSLFPGTEAFF.

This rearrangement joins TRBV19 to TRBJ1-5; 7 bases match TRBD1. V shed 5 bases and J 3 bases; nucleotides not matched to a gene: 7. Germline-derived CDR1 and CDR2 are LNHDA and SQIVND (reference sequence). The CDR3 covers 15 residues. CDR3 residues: CASSSDRAFNQPQHF. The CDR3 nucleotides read TGTGCCAGTAGTTCCGACAGGGCGTTCAATCAGCCCCAGCATTTT.

CDR3 amino acids: CASKALAGPREQYF. Written as DNA, the CDR3 is TGTGCCAGCAAGGCTCTAGCGGGACCGCGGGAGCAGTACTTC. This rearrangement joins TRBV27 to TRBJ2-7, with 9 positions matching TRBD2. The J segment lost 7 bases and the V segment lost 7 bases, leaving 11 bases of the junction unmatched. The CDR3 contains 14 residues. Germline assignment: CDR1 MNHEY and CDR2 SMNVEV (reference sequence).

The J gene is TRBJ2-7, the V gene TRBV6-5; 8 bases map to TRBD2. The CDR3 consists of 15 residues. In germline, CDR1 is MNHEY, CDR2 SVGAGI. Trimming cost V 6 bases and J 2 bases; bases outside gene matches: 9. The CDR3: CASSYLAGGPYEQYF. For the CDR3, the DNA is TGTGCCAGCAGCTATCTAGCGGGCGGACCCTACGAGCAGTACTTC.